The clone carrying this T cell receptor beta chain appeared a single time. This specimen comes from a study of shared clonotypes between healthy human individuals. It was CD45RO-negative cells, positively selected for CCR7, that made up naive CD8 cells, with terminally differentiated effector memory CD45RA+ cells excluded. The germline gives CDR1 SGDLS, CDR2 YYNGEE. With V trimmed by 4 bases and J by 4 bases, 10 bases remained unmatched. This CDR3 is built from 15 residues. Produced via immunoSEQ multiplex PCR; TCRdb's table is partial and in-frame only. Among about 1,800,000 clones, less than 95% were seen once, and the ten largest hold more than 0.9%.

The material sequenced was naive CD8+ T cells sorted from blood. The chain is built from TRBV9 and TRBJ2-7; 8 nucleotides line up with TRBD1. The source of this sequence is a man aged 18 to 30 in good health. The chain's CDR3 is CASSTGQGGGYEQYF. DNA of the CDR3: TGTGCCAGCAGCACAGGACAGGGAGGTGGGTACGAGCAGTACTTC.